The clone carrying this T cell receptor (beta chain) was recorded once. The record originates from a study of blood T cell repertoires in COVID-19. The wider study: Donors in the United States, Italy and Spain gave samples during acute or convalescent COVID-19. Sample material is recorded as cDNA or gDNA derived from T cells, B-cell-depleted T cells, or PBMCs.

In the original workflow: Scientists estimated how many nucleated cells there were by amplifying reference gene primers. The repertoire was sequenced with immunoSEQ multiplex PCR; TCRdb's copy has only in-frame clones and lacks some. D and trimming come from the DNA, and the V and J calls and clone size come from that table. Here the sample spans around 330,000 clones, around 87% being singletons. Germline V CDR1 and CDR2: SGHDN, FVKESK. CDR3 length equals 19 residues. V trimming: 0 bases; J trimming: 9 bases; junction bases outside the gene matches: 16. The sequenced material came from peripheral blood. The TCR originated in a woman aged 45-65 years with active or convalescent COVID-19. V and J are TRBV14 and TRBJ2-1, with 11 bases that match TRBD2. As DNA, the CDR3 is TGTGCCAGCAGCCAAGATATGGCCATAGCGGGAGGGCCGGGTTTTGAGCAGTTCTTC. Translation: CASSQDMAIAGGPGFEQFF.